This entry lists 30 T cell receptor beta chains sequenced from one sample in a study of T-cell memory formation after mild COVID-19. Each CDR3 protein is one row after TCRdb ran MiXCR on the 5' RACE reads. The data show 270,000 or so distinct CDR3 sequences, over 15% seen once. Source material: PBMCs or a T cell subset sorted from them (not recorded which). These receptors all stem from a man younger than 30 who had mild COVID-19 (a few samples of this study predate the infection). Cell type and time point are not known.

V gene TRBV24-1 combines with J gene TRBJ2-2; the match to TRBD2 covers 7 bases. The CDR3 has 15 amino acids. Germline trimming cut 4 bases from V and 3 bases from J; bases unmatched to any gene: 4. Germline lookup yields CDR1 KGHDR and CDR2 SFDVKD. The DNA for the CDR3 is TGTGCCACCAGTGACACGCGGGGGTACACCGGGGAGCTGTTTTTT. Protein: CATSDTRGYTGELFF.

This clonotype was found a few times. The rearrangement links TRBV28 to TRBJ1-5, with D unresolved. In germline, CDR1 is MDHEN, CDR2 SYDVKM. The germline V and J ends were trimmed by 1 base and 7 bases, with 5 bases remaining between them. This CDR3 spans 12 amino acids. The CDR3 sequence is CASSLYKQPQHF. CDR3 nucleotides: TGTGCCAGCAGTTTATACAAGCAGCCCCAGCATTTT.

This chain joins TRBV6-6 and TRBJ1-2, with 8 bases identical to TRBD1. Germline CDR1 and CDR2: MNHNY and SVGAGI (reference sequence). The CDR3 covers 16 residues. V lost 6 bases to trimming and J lost 8 bases; unmatched junction nucleotides: 17. The CDR3 sequence is CASSSGQGWGVTGYTF. CDR3 DNA: TGTGCCAGCAGCTCCGGACAGGGCTGGGGGGTGACCGGCTACACCTTC.

This clonotype was counted between two and nine times. The J gene is TRBJ2-1, the V gene TRBV7-2, with TRBD1 identical over 11 bases. V was pared by 4 bases and J by 2 bases, with 4 bases of the junction left unmatched. Per germline, CDR1 SGHTA and CDR2 FQGNSA. The CDR3 sequence is 16 residues long. This chain's CDR3 is CASSSRTGGAYNEQFF. CDR3 in DNA: TGTGCCAGCAGCTCAAGGACAGGGGGCGCCTACAATGAGCAGTTCTTC.

The V call is TRBV20-1, the J call TRBJ1-5; D gene unclear. This CDR3 comprises 14 residues. The germline CDR1 and CDR2 sequences are DFQATT and SNEGSKA (reference sequence). The V and J ends lost 3 bases and 0 bases respectively, with 9 bases between them. The CDR3 DNA reads TGCAGTGCTAGTTATAGTTATAGCAATCAGCCCCAGCATTTT. Residues: CSASYSYSNQPQHF.

This clonotype was recorded many times. The chain couples TRBV14 to TRBJ2-2; TRBD2 aligns across 9 bases. This CDR3 has 18 residues. Unmatched junction bases numbered 12, after V lost 2 bases and J lost 5 bases. The germline V gene has CDR1 SGHDN and CDR2 FVKESK. The CDR3 nucleotides are TGTGCCAGCAGCCAAACGCGGGGGGGCCTGAGTAGGACCGGGGAGCTGTTTTTT. Translated: CASSQTRGGLSRTGELFF.

CDR3 nucleotide sequence: TGTGCCAGCAGTTACGGCCCCCCGGAGAGTTCACCCCTCCACTTT. As protein: CASSYGPPESSPLHF. The chain combines TRBV6-5 with TRBJ1-6; D unresolved. This CDR3 is built from 15 residues. From germline, CDR1 is MNHEY and CDR2 SVGAGI. V lost 2 bases, J lost 9 bases, and 14 bases lay in between.

This clonotype was counted a few times. DNA of the CDR3: TGTGCCACCAGTGAGGGACTAGCGGGGAATGAGCAGTTCTTC. It yields the protein CATSEGLAGNEQFF. The rearrangement uses TRBV24-1 and TRBJ2-1, with 13 bases identical to TRBD2. CDR3 length: 14 residues. Germline CDR1 is KGHDR and CDR2 is SFDVKD. V shed 4 bases, J shed 7 bases, and the junction held 0 bases outside the gene matches.

This chain connects TRBV18 to TRBJ2-7, with D perhaps TRBD2 (6 bases). CDR1 and CDR2 from the germline V gene are KGHSH and LQKENI. Trimming took 3 bases from V and 3 from J, leaving 15 bases between them. The CDR3 has 15 residues. Here the CDR3 DNA reads TGTGCCAGCTCACCTTCCTCGGGGGTCGACTACGAGCAGTACTTC. This sequence encodes CASSPSSGVDYEQYF.

There are a few counts of this clonotype. This sequence joins TRBV7-9 and TRBJ1-1, with unresolved D. Trimming pared 3 bases from V and 6 bases from J, leaving 17 bases between. The CDR3 has 15 amino acids. Germline V gene lookup returns CDR1 SEHNR and CDR2 FQNEAQ (reference sequence). CDR3 DNA: TGTGCCAGCAGCTTTTTCCTGAGGGAGGAGGCTGAAGCTTTCTTT. Amino acids: CASSFFLREEAEAFF.

There are a few counts of this clonotype. The rearrangement joins TRBV7-2 to TRBJ1-1; a possible D gene is TRBD1 (5 bases). Germline CDR1 SGHTA, CDR2 FQGNSA. The CDR3 contains 13 residues. Trimming cost V 3 bases and J 5 bases, with 10 bases left between them. CDR3 amino acids: CASSLGTTTEAFF. The CDR3 nucleotides read TGTGCCAGCAGCTTGGGGACTACGACTGAAGCTTTCTTT. Looking up the rest from reference TRBV7-2 and TRBJ1-1 gives the full variable domain: GAGVSQSPSNKVTEKGKDVELRCDPISGHTALYWYRQSLGQGLEFLIYFQGNSAPDKSGLPSDRFSAERTGGSVSTLTIQRTQQEDSAVYLCASSLGTTTEAFFGQGTRLTVV.

The J gene is TRBJ1-4, the V gene TRBV4-1, with D possibly TRBD1 on 5 matching bases. This CDR3 region has 16 residues. The V end lost 1 base, the J end lost 7 bases, and 16 bases lay between the germline ends. Germline CDR1 and CDR2: MGHRA and YSYEKL. The CDR3 protein is CASSQGGAGRGEKLFF. CDR3 bases: TGCGCCAGCAGCCAAGGTGGTGCGGGGCGCGGTGAAAAACTGTTTTTT.

This clonotype was seen a handful of times. The chain uses TRBV12-3 or TRBV12-4 and TRBJ1-1, with D unclear. V was cut by 4 bases and J by 4 bases, with 10 bases left in between. The CDR3 is 13 residues long. CDR3: CASSYFKGTEAFF. CDR3 bases: TGTGCCAGCAGTTATTTTAAGGGCACTGAAGCTTTCTTT.

The chain combines TRBV27 with TRBJ1-6; D gene uncertain. V shed 5 bases and J shed 12 bases, with 11 bases lying between them. Germline V gives CDR1 MNHEY, CDR2 SMNVEV (reference sequence). There are 12 residues in the CDR3. The CDR3 loop is CASSPKFRPLHF. In DNA form, the CDR3 reads TGTGCCAGCAGTCCCAAATTCCGACCCCTCCACTTT.

This chain uses TRBV6-6 with TRBJ1-3; D may be TRBD1 (6 bases). V lost 2 bases and J lost 2, with 16 bases in between. Germline V gene lookup returns CDR1 MNHNY and CDR2 SVGAGI (reference sequence). This CDR3 spans 17 amino acids. This CDR3 reads CASSYGLDRMAGNTIYF. Written as DNA, the CDR3 is TGTGCCAGCAGTTACGGGTTAGACAGGATGGCTGGAAACACCATATATTTT.

The gene calls are TRBV3-1 and TRBJ2-3; D possibly corresponds to TRBD1 (5 bases). Germline V gives CDR1 LGHDT, CDR2 YNNKEL (reference sequence). The length of the CDR3 is 12 residues. V was shortened by 8 bases and J by 2 bases, with 8 bases between the two germline ends. Written as DNA, the CDR3 is TGTGCCAGCTCAGGGAACACAGATACGCAGTATTTT. This codes for CASSGNTDTQYF.

A single count supports this clonotype. The rearrangement uses TRBV6-2 or TRBV6-3 and TRBJ1-6; the match to TRBD1 covers 9 bases. The germline V gene encodes CDR1 MNHEY and CDR2 SVGEGT. V lost 5 bases to trimming and J lost 9 bases; unmatched junction nucleotides: 8. The CDR3 length is 15 residues. CDR3: CASSKAGQGVSPLHF. The CDR3 nucleotides read TGTGCCAGCAGTAAAGCGGGACAGGGCGTTTCACCCCTCCACTTT.

This clonotype was counted a few times. This chain uses TRBV25-1 with TRBJ2-3, with no clear D. Trimming removed 4 bases from V and 6 bases from J, with 11 bases in between. Germline lookup yields CDR1 MGHDK and CDR2 SYGVNS. This CDR3 contains 13 residues. The CDR3 DNA reads TGTGCCAGCAGTGGACCATTGGGGGATACGCAGTATTTT. As protein: CASSGPLGDTQYF. Supplemented by reference TRBV25-1 and TRBJ2-3, the full variable domain reads EADIYQTPRYLVIGTGKKITLECSQTMGHDKMYWYQQDPGMELHLIHYSYGVNSTEKGDLSSESTVSRIRTEHFPLTLESARPSHTSQYLCASSGPLGDTQYFGPGTRLTVL.

This clonotype was picked up a small number of times. The CDR3, as DNA: TGTGCCACCAGCAGCCCCTTTTCCGGGGGCATGGAGACCCAGTACTTC. Its translation is CATSSPFSGGMETQYF. This chain uses TRBV15 with TRBJ2-5; D might be TRBD1 or TRBD2, each matching 6 bases. This CDR3 is built from 16 residues. V lost 3 bases and J 5 bases, leaving 19 bases between the germline ends. CDR1 and CDR2 (germline): LNHNV, YYDKDF (reference sequence).

This clonotype has only a few counts. The chain carries TRBV5-1 and TRBJ1-4; 7 nucleotides line up with TRBD1. This CDR3 has 15 residues. The germline V gene has CDR1 SGHRS and CDR2 YFSETQ. Unmatched junction bases numbered 2, after V lost 2 bases and J lost 1 base. The CDR3 DNA follows: TGCGCCAGCAGCTTACGACAGGGAACTAATGAAAAACTGTTTTTT. This sequence encodes CASSLRQGTNEKLFF.

J is TRBJ1-2 and V is TRBV5-6, with D perhaps TRBD1 (5 bases). This CDR3 has 14 amino acids. CDR1 is SGHDT and CDR2 is YYEEEE in the germline V gene. Deletions cut 0 bases from V and 4 bases from J, with 10 bases between. CDR3 coding DNA: TGTGCCAGCAGCTTGGCCCTTCAGGGCTATGGCTACACCTTC. Residues: CASSLALQGYGYTF.

This clonotype was seen a few times. The chain couples TRBV7-3 to TRBJ2-5; no clear D. Trimming left V 4 bases short and J 7 bases short, with 13 bases between. There are 13 residues in the CDR3. The germline CDR1 and CDR2 sequences are SGHTA and FQGTGA. CDR3 nucleotide sequence: TGTGCCAGCAGCTCCCTCTCCGGTAGGACCCAGTACTTC. This codes for CASSSLSGRTQYF.

This clonotype was recorded at least ten times. The chain uses TRBV7-2 and TRBJ1-2; TRBD1 matches 7 bases. CDR3 length: 15 amino acids. Trimming took 8 bases from V and 9 from J; bases not matched to a gene: 18. The germline gives CDR1 SGHTA, CDR2 FQGNSA. Here the CDR3 DNA reads TGTGCCAGCGGGGAGACATGGGAGGGGGCAGGTAGCTACACCTTC. It yields the protein CASGETWEGAGSYTF.

This clonotype came up many times. V gene TRBV29-1 combines with J gene TRBJ2-7; possibly TRBD1 for D (6 bases). Trimming took 4 bases from V and 0 from J, leaving 13 bases between them. The germline CDR1 and CDR2 sequences are SQVTM and ANQGSEA. The CDR3 covers 14 residues. CDR3 loop: CSVVRDTPSYEQYF. The CDR3 DNA reads as TGCAGCGTTGTCCGGGACACTCCCTCCTACGAGCAGTACTTC.

This clonotype occurred a few times. V is TRBV27 and J is TRBJ2-7, with D possibly called TRBD1 or TRBD2 (5 bases each). The germline gives CDR1 MNHEY, CDR2 SMNVEV (reference sequence). CDR3 size: 11 residues. V lost 10 bases and J lost 7, with 14 bases in between. The CDR3, as DNA: TGTGCCACTGGGACGGGCGGGGAGCAGTACGTC. Translated: CATGTGGEQYV.

The CDR3 sequence is CASSLDAPGNTEAFF. In DNA form, the CDR3 reads TGCGCCAGCAGCTTGGATGCACCGGGGAACACTGAAGCTTTCTTT. The V gene is TRBV5-1, the J gene TRBJ1-1; unclear D gene. The CDR3 has 15 residues. Trimming cost V 0 bases and J 1 base, with 10 bases left between them. CDR1 and CDR2 (germline): SGHRS, YFSETQ.

The rearrangement joins TRBV5-1 to TRBJ2-7, with D perhaps given as TRBD1 or TRBD2 (6 bases each). V was shortened by 3 bases and J by 4 bases, with 17 bases between the two germline ends. The length of the CDR3 is 15 residues. CDR1 and CDR2 from the germline V gene are SGHRS and YFSETQ. The CDR3 bases are TGCGCCAGCAGCTCCCAATCCGGGGGCCAGTACGAGCAGTACTTC. It specifies CASSSQSGGQYEQYF. Using reference TRBV5-1 and TRBJ2-7 for the parts outside the CDR3, the full variable domain is KAGVTQTPRYLIKTRGQQVTLSCSPISGHRSVSWYQQTPGQGLQFLFEYFSETQRNKGNFPGRFSGRQFSNSRSEMNVSTLELGDSALYLCASSSQSGGQYEQYFGPGTRLTVT.

This clonotype was found a few times. The rearrangement links TRBV3-1 to TRBJ1-2, with D unresolved. V dropped 3 bases and J dropped 8 bases, with 10 bases sitting between them. This CDR3 region has 12 residues. Germline loops: CDR1 LGHDT, CDR2 YNNKEL (reference sequence). The CDR3: CASSQMNRGYTF. The CDR3 nucleotides read TGTGCCAGCAGCCAGATGAACCGGGGCTACACCTTC.

In its sample, this clonotype was seen a few times. This chain links TRBV7-3 with TRBJ1-1; the D is unclear. This CDR3 spans 15 amino acids. From germline, CDR1 is SGHTA and CDR2 FQGTGA. Trimming left V 5 bases short and J 10 bases short, with 23 bases between. CDR3 in amino acids: CASSPDGKVGRRAFF. As DNA, the CDR3 is TGTGCCAGCAGCCCAGACGGGAAAGTGGGGAGGCGAGCTTTCTTT.

This clonotype was seen a handful of times. This chain links TRBV11-2 with TRBJ1-1; TRBD1 matches at 8 bases. Germline loops: CDR1 SGHAT, CDR2 FQNNGV. The CDR3 covers 15 residues. J gave up 3 bases and V 5 bases, and 8 bases lay outside the gene matches. The CDR3 spells CASSPETTGDTEAFF. CDR3 DNA: TGTGCCAGCAGCCCCGAGACGACAGGGGACACTGAAGCTTTCTTT. Together with reference TRBV11-2 and TRBJ1-1, the CDR3 gives the full variable domain: EAGVAQSPRYKIIEKRQSVAFWCNPISGHATLYWYQQILGQGPKLLIQFQNNGVVDDSQLPKDRFSAERLKGVDSTLKIQPAKLEDSAVYLCASSPETTGDTEAFFGQGTRLTVV.